The 7 T cell receptor beta chains reported below all come from one sample, sequenced in a study of CD8+ T cells in alopecia areata listed by TCRdb under 2018. Receptors were amplified or captured by the immunoSEQ multiplex PCR assay. For TCR sequencing, RNA was extracted from every sample and reverse transcribed into cDNA to serve as template. TCRdb limited this immuneACCESS table to in-frame rearrangements with V and J called. A share of clones is missing; checked studies link under half to unresolved V genes, and the rest is unexplained. The sample table records 150,000 to 250,000 clones; roughly 60% of these occur just once. Clones ranked in the top ten supply about 5% of the sample. The time point label corresponds to: about 5 months on oral tofacitinib. The treatment or condition label corresponds to: oral pan-JAK inhibitor, 5-10 mg twice daily. The source material was CD4+ T cells sorted from blood, sampled at week 24, from a patient treated with tofacitinib. The receptors come from a human donor with alopecia areata.

The chain links TRBV18 to TRBJ2-7; tentatively, D is TRBD2 (7 bases). Germline lookup yields CDR1 KGHSH and CDR2 LQKENI. This CDR3 comprises 13 residues. Trimming left V 3 bases short and J 10 bases short, with 16 bases between. The CDR3 bases are TGTGCCAGCTCACCCATGGGCGGGGGCAGTCAGTACTTC. Translating it yields CASSPMGGGSQYF.

The chain combines TRBV28 with TRBJ2-1, with D tentatively TRBD2 (6 bases). The CDR3 is made up of 16 amino acids. Trimming took off 4 bases at V and 0 bases at J, with 13 bases between the two ends. In germline, CDR1 is MDHEN, CDR2 SYDVKM. The CDR3 region is CASSSFGGGSYNEQFF. CDR3 bases: TGTGCCAGCAGTTCCTTTGGGGGAGGCTCCTACAATGAGCAGTTCTTC.

This sequence joins TRBV2 and TRBJ2-1, with 9 nucleotides matching TRBD1. Germline V CDR1 and CDR2: SNHLY, FYNNEI. J gave up 4 bases and V 7 bases, and 8 bases lay outside the gene matches. This CDR3 contains 15 residues. The CDR3 nucleotides read TGTGCCAGCACCTGGGGGACAGGGAGGTACAATGAGCAGTTCTTC. It is translated as CASTWGTGRYNEQFF.

This clone is a singleton in its sample. V gene TRBV5-1 combines with J gene TRBJ1-2, with 11 bases fitting TRBD1. Per the germline V gene, CDR1 is SGHRS and CDR2 is YFSETQ. This CDR3 is built from 17 residues. J gave up 7 bases and V 6 bases, and 17 bases lay outside the gene matches. In nucleotides, the CDR3 is TGCGCCAGCAACGAATTTACCGGGACAGGGGGTGAACGTGGCTACACCTTC. Translation: CASNEFTGTGGERGYTF.

This chain connects TRBV7-6 to TRBJ2-1; a weak D match, TRBD2 (5 bases). Trimming took 0 bases from V and 8 from J, leaving 8 bases between them. In germline, CDR1 is SGHVS, CDR2 FNYEAQ. There are 13 residues in the CDR3. DNA of the CDR3: TGTGCCAGCAGCTTAGCATCCGGGGATGAGCAGTTCTTC. Its translation is CASSLASGDEQFF.

The rearrangement joins TRBV6-5 to TRBJ2-5, with D possibly matching TRBD2 (6 bases). The CDR3 runs 15 residues. Trimming took 7 bases from V and 4 from J, leaving 19 bases between them. Germline V lookup: CDR1 MNHEY, CDR2 SVGAGI. The CDR3 DNA is TGTGCCAGCACCGTTTACGGGAGATTGGGAGAGACCCAGTACTTC. As protein: CASTVYGRLGETQYF.

This clone was seen more than once but under ten times. V and J are TRBV10-3 and TRBJ2-7, with TRBD1 matching 9 bases. The CDR3 consists of 16 residues. V was pared by 0 bases and J by 2 bases, with 5 bases of the junction left unmatched. Germline values: CDR1 ENHRY, CDR2 SYGVKD. The CDR3 region has the DNA TGTGCCATCAGTGAGTCAAGACAGGGGGTGGCCTACGAGCAGTACTTC. Amino acids: CAISESRQGVAYEQYF.